The next 19 T cell receptor beta chains were all read from a single sample in a study of blood T cell repertoires in COVID-19. The method was immunoSEQ multiplex PCR; TCRdb's version includes in-frame clones alone and lacks a portion of them. The top ten hold roughly 12% of the sample, which has some 250,000 clones, around 86% seen once. The sample taken for sequencing was peripheral blood. Every receptor here comes from an elderly man with acute or convalescent COVID-19.

The chain has TRBV7-9 and TRBJ2-1; 13 positions agree with TRBD2. The CDR3 is 15 amino acids. V was pared by 3 bases and J by 5 bases, with 1 base of the junction left unmatched. The V gene's germline CDR1 is SEHNR and CDR2 FQNEAQ (reference sequence). The CDR3 DNA reads as TGTGCCAGCAGCTTCGGGACTAGCGGGAACAATGAGCAGTTCTTC. It yields the protein CASSFGTSGNNEQFF.

V usage is TRBV19 and J usage is TRBJ2-4, with D perhaps TRBD2 (6 bases). The V and J ends lost 3 bases and 7 bases respectively, with 13 bases between them. Germline CDR1 and CDR2: LNHDA and SQIVND (reference sequence). This CDR3 has 14 residues. CDR3 DNA: TGTGCCAGTAGTATCGGAGGGGCTATGAACATTCAGTACTTC. This gives the protein CASSIGGAMNIQYF.

With respect to this clone: This specimen includes other DNA sequences encoding the same CDR3. CDR3 sequence (DNA): TGTGCCAGTAGTATTTCTACTAGCGGGAGAGGAAATGAGCAGTTCTTC. Residues: CASSISTSGRGNEQFF. The chain couples TRBV19 to TRBJ2-1; 11 bases map to TRBD2. After removal of 3 bases from V and 7 bases from J, the junction contained 8 bases not matched to a gene. This CDR3 region has 16 residues. Per the germline V gene, CDR1 is LNHDA and CDR2 is SQIVND (reference sequence).

This rearrangement joins TRBV12-3 or TRBV12-4 to TRBJ1-1; D is undetermined. With 1 base removed from V and 4 bases from J, the gap between germline ends came to 7 bases. The CDR3 loop spans 13 amino acids. CDR3 coding DNA: TGTGCCAGCAGTTTAGATTCGGGCACTGAAGCTTTCTTT. Its protein is CASSLDSGTEAFF.

The rearrangement uses TRBV3-1 (or the pseudogene TRBV3-2) and TRBJ1-1; D perhaps matches TRBD1 (5 bases). Germline lookup yields CDR1 LGHDT and CDR2 YNNKEL (reference sequence). V was cut by 0 bases and J by 7 bases, with 9 bases left in between. The CDR3 runs 13 residues. Here the CDR3 DNA reads TGTGCCAGCAGCCAAGAGGCCAGGGTTGAAGCTTTCTTT. Translating it yields CASSQEARVEAFF.

This chain uses TRBV5-6 with TRBJ1-2; 10 bases match TRBD1. The V gene's germline CDR1 is SGHDT and CDR2 YYEEEE. V was pared by 1 base and J by 6 bases, with 9 bases of the junction left unmatched. This CDR3 comprises 16 residues. The CDR3 sequence: CASSLPGTGASHGYTF. The CDR3 region has the DNA TGTGCCAGCAGCTTGCCCGGGACAGGGGCCTCTCATGGCTACACCTTC. Together with reference TRBV5-6 and TRBJ1-2, the CDR3 gives the full variable domain: DAGVTQSPTHLIKTRGQQVTLRCSPKSGHDTVSWYQQALGQGPQFIFQYYEEEERQRGNFPDRFSGHQFPNYSSELNVNALLLGDSALYLCASSLPGTGASHGYTFGSGTRLTVV.

CDR3 DNA: TGTGCCAGCAGCTTGCTGGGGGAGGGCCCGGGGAATGAGCAGTTCTTC. It is translated as CASSLLGEGPGNEQFF. This sequence joins TRBV5-4 and TRBJ2-1, with 7 bases matching TRBD2. Germline assignment: CDR1 SGHNT and CDR2 YYREEE (reference sequence). The CDR3 runs 16 residues. V shed 1 base and J 7 bases; nucleotides not matched to a gene: 11.

This clone came up a few times. J is TRBJ1-5 and V is TRBV28; 8 positions match TRBD1. Germline V gene lookup returns CDR1 MDHEN and CDR2 SYDVKM. This CDR3 comprises 16 residues. V gave up 6 bases and J gave up 2 bases; unmatched junction bases: 9. The chain's CDR3 is CASRPPGGVGNQPQHF. CDR3 nucleotide sequence: TGTGCCAGCAGACCCCCAGGGGGCGTTGGCAATCAGCCCCAGCATTTT.

The chain uses TRBV6-5 and TRBJ2-7; TRBD1 might be the D (6 bases). V was cut by 0 bases and J by 3 bases, with 12 bases left in between. Germline V gene lookup returns CDR1 MNHEY and CDR2 SVGAGI. This CDR3 is 15 amino acids long. The CDR3 sequence: CASSYSGDKFYEQYF. The CDR3 DNA reads as TGTGCCAGCAGTTACTCGGGGGACAAATTCTACGAGCAGTACTTC.

This clone was counted between two and nine times. V gene TRBV7-3 combines with J gene TRBJ1-1, with 8 bases matching TRBD1. Germline V CDR1 and CDR2: SGHTA, FQGTGA. The CDR3 extends over 14 amino acids. V trimming: 5 bases; J trimming: 5 bases; junction bases outside the gene matches: 7. CDR3 region: CASSTTGGRTEAFF. CDR3 nucleotides: TGTGCCAGCAGCACCACAGGGGGAAGGACTGAAGCTTTCTTT.

The J gene is TRBJ2-6, the V gene TRBV5-1; 7 bases map to TRBD1. The CDR3 is made up of 19 amino acids. Germline V CDR1 and CDR2: SGHRS, YFSETQ. Trimming cost V 4 bases and J 0 bases; bases outside gene matches: 13. CDR3 bases: TGCGCCAGCAGCCGCCTCCCTGACAGGGTCAACTCTGGGGCCAACGTCCTGACTTTC. This translates into CASSRLPDRVNSGANVLTF.

The J gene is TRBJ1-1, the V gene TRBV29-1; D may be TRBD1 (5 bases). Germline V gene data show CDR1 as SQVTM and CDR2 as ANQGSEA. The ends were cut back, 6 bases at V and 0 bases at J, with 14 bases in the middle. The CDR3 is 14 residues long. The CDR3 loop reads CSVRPRTLNTEAFF. DNA of the CDR3: TGCAGCGTCCGACCTAGGACATTGAACACTGAAGCTTTCTTT.

The V and J genes are TRBV5-8 and TRBJ1-1, with D perhaps matching TRBD1 (6 bases). Trimming left V 0 bases short and J 1 base short, with 7 bases between. CDR1 SGHTS and CDR2 YDEGEE come from the germline V gene. The CDR3 runs to 14 residues. The CDR3 region has the DNA TGTGCCAGCAGCTTGGTACAGGGGAACACTGAAGCTTTCTTT. It specifies CASSLVQGNTEAFF.

V usage is TRBV7-2 and J usage is TRBJ1-2, with a tentative D call TRBD1 (5 bases). This CDR3 has 14 amino acids. Looked up from germline, CDR1 is SGHTA and CDR2 is FQGNSA. Trimming removed 5 bases from V and 3 bases from J, with 13 bases in between. The CDR3 DNA reads as TGTGCCAGCAGCCCGACTTCGGGGGACTATGGCTACACCTTC. Amino acids: CASSPTSGDYGYTF.

This clone was found once. V is TRBV5-1 and J is TRBJ1-2; unclear D gene. Germline CDR1 reads SGHRS; CDR2 reads YFSETQ. This CDR3 region has 13 residues. Trimming cost V 6 bases and J 4 bases, with 13 bases left between them. The DNA for the CDR3 is TGCGCCAGCAAGCGGGGAGACTCCTATGGCTACACCTTC. Its protein is CASKRGDSYGYTF.

The CDR3 DNA reads as TGCGCCAGCAGCCAAGAGAGGTTGGTAGGGGGACGCGAAAAACTGTTTTTT. It translates to CASSQERLVGGREKLFF. J is TRBJ1-4 and V is TRBV4-3; possible D gene TRBD1, 6 bases. Germline loops: CDR1 LGHNA, CDR2 YSLEER. The CDR3 totals 17 residues. The V and J ends lost 0 bases and 8 bases respectively, with 19 bases between them.

This clone was counted between two and nine times. The chain has TRBV7-2 and TRBJ2-2, with D perhaps matching TRBD2 (5 bases). V was shortened by 1 base and J by 6 bases, with 9 bases between the two germline ends. CDR1 and CDR2 (germline): SGHTA, FQGNSA. The CDR3 totals 14 residues. The CDR3, as DNA: TGTGCCAGCAGCTTAGGGACTTACCCCGGGGAGCTGTTTTTT. Translating gives CASSLGTYPGELFF.

This clone was picked up a small number of times. The CDR3 spells CATSAGTGVNEAFF. CDR3 DNA sequence: TGTGCCACCAGTGCTGGGACAGGGGTGAATGAAGCTTTCTTT. The chain links TRBV24-1 to TRBJ1-1; 10 bases are a match to TRBD1. The CDR3 consists of 14 residues. Looked up from germline, CDR1 is KGHDR and CDR2 is SFDVKD. V shed 5 bases and J 7 bases; nucleotides not matched to a gene: 6.

The chain uses TRBV4-2 and TRBJ1-1; 7 nucleotides match TRBD1. The germline CDR1 and CDR2 sequences are LGHNA and YNFKEQ. This CDR3 comprises 15 residues. V lost 2 bases and J lost 4; bases outside the gene matches: 7. CDR3 sequence reads: CASSQSTGWATEAFF. As DNA, the CDR3 is TGTGCCAGCAGCCAATCGACAGGGTGGGCCACTGAAGCTTTCTTT.